This passage covers 14 T cell receptor beta chains from one sample sequenced in a study of cytomegalovirus exposure and HLA in healthy donors. PCR used 60 Vbeta primers and 13 Jbeta primers. Using immunoSEQ multiplex PCR, the repertoire was profiled, and TCRdb retains in-frame clones only, with some absent. The sample yields some 140,000 clones, 79% seen once. The sample comprised PBMCs. The receptors stem from a female donor in good health and CMV-seronegative.

J is TRBJ1-4 and V is TRBV28, with TRBD1 identical over 9 bases. Looked up from germline, CDR1 is MDHEN and CDR2 is SYDVKM. The CDR3 is 16 residues long. V shed 5 bases, J shed 10 bases, and the junction held 14 bases outside the gene matches. The CDR3 loop reads CASSTGGVGLMVKLFF. The CDR3, as DNA: TGTGCCAGCAGTACAGGGGGCGTTGGGCTCATGGTAAAACTGTTTTTT.

This chain joins TRBV5-4 and TRBJ2-3; TRBD2 might be the D (6 bases). CDR1 SGHNT and CDR2 YYREEE come from the germline V gene (reference sequence). The CDR3 length is 17 residues. The V and J ends lost 0 bases and 2 bases respectively, with 16 bases between them. The CDR3 DNA sequence: TGTGCCAGCAGCTTGGGGGCCCCCGCGGGGATCACAGATACGCAGTATTTT. This sequence encodes CASSLGAPAGITDTQYF. The variable domain in full, with the rest retrieved from reference TRBV5-4 and TRBJ2-3, is ETGVTQSPTHLIKTRGQQVTLRCSSQSGHNTVSWYQQALGQGPQFIFQYYREEENGRGNFPPRFSGLQFPNYSSELNVNALELDDSALYLCASSLGAPAGITDTQYFGPGTRLTVL.

DNA for the CDR3: TGTGCCAGCAGCCAGGGACAGGGGCCCTACGAGCAGTACTTC. It yields the protein CASSQGQGPYEQYF. The rearrangement uses TRBV11-3 and TRBJ2-7, with 10 bases aligning to TRBD1. V lost 5 bases and J lost 2; bases outside the gene matches: 3. The CDR3 is 14 amino acids. CDR1 and CDR2 from the germline V gene are SGHNT and YENEEA.

This clone came up a few times. The J gene is TRBJ2-7, the V gene TRBV5-6; 11 nucleotides match TRBD2. The CDR3 contains 14 residues. CDR1 and CDR2 from the germline V gene are SGHDT and YYEEEE. The V segment lost 4 bases and the J segment 3 bases; nucleotides outside the gene matches: 3. In nucleotides, the CDR3 is TGTGCCAGCAGCCTACTAGCGGGAGACTACGAGCAGTACTTC. Protein: CASSLLAGDYEQYF.

This rearrangement joins TRBV6-4 to TRBJ2-3, with TRBD2 matching over 7 bases. V shed 4 bases, J shed 4 bases, and the junction held 5 bases outside the gene matches. This CDR3 contains 14 residues. CDR1 MRHNA and CDR2 SNTAGT come from the germline V gene. The CDR3 protein is CASSASGGSDTQYF. The CDR3 DNA reads TGTGCCAGCAGTGCCTCCGGGGGGTCAGATACGCAGTATTTT.

This rearrangement joins TRBV5-4 to TRBJ2-1; 10 nucleotides line up with TRBD2. Germline assignment: CDR1 SGHNT and CDR2 YYREEE (reference sequence). After removal of 2 bases from V and 8 bases from J, the junction contained 4 bases not matched to a gene. The CDR3 is 14 amino acids. The CDR3, as DNA: TGTGCCAGCAGCTTAGCGGGAGGGTCATATGAGCAGTTCTTC. Translated: CASSLAGGSYEQFF.

This sequence joins TRBV2 and TRBJ1-5; 8 nucleotides match TRBD1. This CDR3 contains 15 residues. CDR1 SNHLY and CDR2 FYNNEI come from the germline V gene. V dropped 6 bases and J dropped 4; count of bases not matched to a gene: 8. The CDR3 DNA reads TGTGCCAGCAGACCCGACAGGGGCGGGAATCAGCCCCAGCATTTT. Translating gives CASRPDRGGNQPQHF.

The V call is TRBV5-1, the J call TRBJ2-3, with 7 nucleotides matching TRBD2. CDR1 is SGHRS, CDR2 YFSETQ, per germline. V gave up 0 bases and J gave up 0 bases; unmatched junction bases: 1. The CDR3 totals 15 residues. The CDR3 here is CASSLAGGSTDTQYF. CDR3 sequence (DNA): TGCGCCAGCAGCTTGGCGGGGGGAAGCACAGATACGCAGTATTTT. Based on the CDR3 plus reference TRBV5-1 and TRBJ2-3, the full variable domain is KAGVTQTPRYLIKTRGQQVTLSCSPISGHRSVSWYQQTPGQGLQFLFEYFSETQRNKGNFPGRFSGRQFSNSRSEMNVSTLELGDSALYLCASSLAGGSTDTQYFGPGTRLTVL.

The chain uses TRBV6-5 and TRBJ1-5; D gene uncertain. CDR1 and CDR2 (germline): MNHEY, SVGAGI. Trimming removed 6 bases at V and 7 bases at J, with 10 bases between. CDR3 length: 12 residues. CDR3 sequence (DNA): TGTGCCAGCAGCCCGACGGGACAGCCCCAGCATTTT. It codes for CASSPTGQPQHF.

The chain joins TRBV19 to TRBJ2-5; 12 bases are shared with TRBD2. V lost 3 bases and J lost 7; bases outside the gene matches: 6. The CDR3 length is 15 residues. CDR1 is LNHDA, CDR2 SQIVND, per germline (reference sequence). CDR3 residues: CASSILAGGLLTQYF. Written as DNA, the CDR3 is TGTGCCAGTAGTATCCTAGCGGGAGGGCTCTTGACCCAGTACTTC.

The chain joins TRBV4-3 to TRBJ2-5; D possibly corresponds to TRBD2 (6 bases). CDR3 length: 16 amino acids. The V end lost 3 bases, the J end lost 4 bases, and 18 bases lay between the germline ends. Germline V lookup: CDR1 LGHNA, CDR2 YSLEER. CDR3 DNA: TGCGCCAGCAGCCAGGGGACTTCCCGTATAGGAGAGACCCAGTACTTC. It translates to CASSQGTSRIGETQYF.

The V and J genes are TRBV29-1 and TRBJ2-7; 10 nucleotides line up with TRBD2. CDR1 and CDR2 (germline): SQVTM, ANQGSEA. The CDR3 totals 15 residues. The V segment lost 3 bases and the J segment 0 bases; nucleotides outside the gene matches: 5. The CDR3 DNA reads as TGCAGCGTTGATTTGGGACTAGCGAACTCCTACGAGCAGTACTTC. Translating gives CSVDLGLANSYEQYF.

The chain couples TRBV6-1 to TRBJ2-5, with TRBD2 as a possible D gene (7 bases). Trimming took 8 bases from V and 4 from J, leaving 14 bases between them. The CDR3 contains 13 residues. Germline CDR1 and CDR2: MNHNS and SASEGT. The CDR3 loop is CASLKRGGETQYF. The CDR3 DNA reads as TGTGCCAGCCTTAAGAGGGGGGGAGAGACCCAGTACTTC.

The sample holds a few counts of this clone. The V call is TRBV4-1, the J call TRBJ1-4; D is possibly TRBD1 (6 bases). The CDR3 is 15 amino acids. Trimming shortened V by 0 bases and J by 8 bases, and 13 bases separated the two germline ends. Germline V gene sequence: CDR1 MGHRA, CDR2 YSYEKL. For the CDR3, the DNA is TGCGCCAGCAGCCAAGATCGGGACACGGGAGAAAAACTGTTTTTT. Its translation: CASSQDRDTGEKLFF.